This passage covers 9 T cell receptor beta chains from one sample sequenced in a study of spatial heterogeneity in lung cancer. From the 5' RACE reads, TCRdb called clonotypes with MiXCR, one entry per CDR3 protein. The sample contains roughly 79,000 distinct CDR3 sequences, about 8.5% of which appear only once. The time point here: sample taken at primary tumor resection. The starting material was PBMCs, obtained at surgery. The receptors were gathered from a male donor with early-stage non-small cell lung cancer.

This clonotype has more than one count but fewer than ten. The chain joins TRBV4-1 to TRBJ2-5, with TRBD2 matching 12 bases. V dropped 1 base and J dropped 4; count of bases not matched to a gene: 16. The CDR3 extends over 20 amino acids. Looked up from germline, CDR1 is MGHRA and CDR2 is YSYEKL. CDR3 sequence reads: CASSQGTSSGRAVFGETQYF. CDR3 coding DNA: TGCGCCAGCAGCCAAGGGACTTCTAGCGGGAGGGCCGTATTCGGAGAGACCCAGTACTTC.

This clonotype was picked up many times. The CDR3 reads CASSPIGGFYNEQFF. Written as DNA, the CDR3 is TGTGCCAGCAGCCCAATAGGGGGCTTCTACAATGAGCAGTTCTTC. The chain has TRBV7-9 and TRBJ2-1; 7 nucleotides agree with TRBD1. The ends lost 5 bases at V and 3 bases at J; junction bases unmatched: 7. The CDR3 runs 15 residues. Per the germline V gene, CDR1 is SEHNR and CDR2 is FQNEAQ (reference sequence).

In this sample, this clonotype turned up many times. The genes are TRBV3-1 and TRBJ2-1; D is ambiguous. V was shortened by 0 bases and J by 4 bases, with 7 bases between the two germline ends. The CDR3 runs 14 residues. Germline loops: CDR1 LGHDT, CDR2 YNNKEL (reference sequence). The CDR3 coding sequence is TGTGCCAGCAGCCAAGATCTGTGGTACAATGAGCAGTTCTTC. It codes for CASSQDLWYNEQFF.

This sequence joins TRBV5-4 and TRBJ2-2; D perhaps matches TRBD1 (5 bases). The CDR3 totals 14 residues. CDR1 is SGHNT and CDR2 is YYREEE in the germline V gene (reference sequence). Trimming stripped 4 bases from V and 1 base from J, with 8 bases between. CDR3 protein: CASSLGQNTGELFF. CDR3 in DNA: TGTGCCAGCAGCCTAGGACAGAACACCGGGGAGCTGTTTTTT. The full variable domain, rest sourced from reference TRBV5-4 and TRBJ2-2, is ETGVTQSPTHLIKTRGQQVTLRCSSQSGHNTVSWYQQALGQGPQFIFQYYREEENGRGNFPPRFSGLQFPNYSSELNVNALELDDSALYLCASSLGQNTGELFFGEGSRLTVL.

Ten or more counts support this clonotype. The CDR3 sequence is CASSPRQPTGTEAFF. CDR3 DNA: TGTGCCAGCAGTCCCCGACAGCCCACGGGGACTGAAGCTTTCTTT. The gene calls are TRBV27 and TRBJ1-1, with a weak D call TRBD1 (5 bases). CDR3 length: 15 residues. The germline V gene encodes CDR1 MNHEY and CDR2 SMNVEV (reference sequence). Trimming took off 5 bases at V and 5 bases at J, with 18 bases between the two ends.

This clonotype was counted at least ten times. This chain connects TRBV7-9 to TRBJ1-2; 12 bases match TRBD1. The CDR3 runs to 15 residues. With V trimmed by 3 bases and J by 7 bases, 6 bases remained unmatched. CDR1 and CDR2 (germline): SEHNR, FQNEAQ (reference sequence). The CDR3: CASSFPGQGAGGYTF. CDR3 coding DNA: TGTGCCAGCAGCTTCCCGGGACAGGGGGCTGGTGGCTACACCTTC.

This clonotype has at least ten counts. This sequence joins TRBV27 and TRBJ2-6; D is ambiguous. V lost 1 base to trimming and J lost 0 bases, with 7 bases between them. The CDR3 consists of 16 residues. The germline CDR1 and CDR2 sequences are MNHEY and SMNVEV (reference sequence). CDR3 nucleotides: TGTGCCAGCAGTTTATTGGGCAGCTCTGGGGCCAACGTCCTGACTTTC. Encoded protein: CASSLLGSSGANVLTF.

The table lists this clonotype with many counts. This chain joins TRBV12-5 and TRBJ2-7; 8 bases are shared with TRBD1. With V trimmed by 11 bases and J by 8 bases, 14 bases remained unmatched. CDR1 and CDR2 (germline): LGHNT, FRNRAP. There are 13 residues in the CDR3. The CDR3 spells CAAQTGAAGKQYF. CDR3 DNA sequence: TGTGCTGCTCAGACAGGGGCCGCCGGGAAGCAGTACTTC.

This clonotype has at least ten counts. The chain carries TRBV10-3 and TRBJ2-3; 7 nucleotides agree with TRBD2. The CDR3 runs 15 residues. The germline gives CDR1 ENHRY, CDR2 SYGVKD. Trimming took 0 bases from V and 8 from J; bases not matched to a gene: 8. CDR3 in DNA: TGTGCCATCAGTGAGTCGTCGGAGGGGAGGGGTACGCAGTATTTT. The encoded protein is CAISESSEGRGTQYF.